This T cell receptor (beta chain) was profiled in a study of cytomegalovirus exposure and HLA in healthy donors. Points from the study as a whole: In a later analysis, a genetic analysis reported fewer productive-TCR N-insertions in an Asian-associated ancestry cluster than the cohort average.

The CDR3 consists of 13 residues. The V end lost 0 bases, the J end lost 7 bases, and 7 bases lay between the germline ends. Per germline, CDR1 ENHRY and CDR2 SYGVKD. Turning to this clone: Its antigen is undetermined.

The PCR made use of 60 Vbeta and 13 Jbeta primers. Generated by immunoSEQ multiplex PCR, the TCRdb table keeps only in-frame clones and is missing some. The sample contains about 230,000 clones, roughly 84% of which appear only once. The rearrangement joins TRBV10-3 to TRBJ1-5, with TRBD1 as a possible D gene (6 bases). This receptor was taken from a human donor in good health. Sequenced material: PBMCs. CDR3 DNA sequence: TGTGCCATCAGTGAGTCGGACAGCCAGCCCCAGCATTTT. Translating gives CAISESDSQPQHF.